The 24 T cell receptor beta chains below come from one sample, sequenced in a study of cytomegalovirus exposure and HLA in healthy donors. The PCR ran on 60 Vbeta and 13 Jbeta primers. Assay: immunoSEQ multiplex PCR; the TCRdb copy retains only in-frame clones and omits some. In the table there are roughly 77,000 clones, roughly 78% of which are singletons. The sequencing input was PBMCs. The receptors originated from a woman in her 40s in good health and CMV-seropositive.

For the CDR3, the DNA is TGTGCCATACGGAGGGGACAGCGAGGCTACGAGCAGTACTTC. It translates to CAIRRGQRGYEQYF. J is TRBJ2-7 and V is TRBV2; D is possibly TRBD1 (7 bases). Germline loops: CDR1 SNHLY, CDR2 FYNNEI. The CDR3 is made up of 14 amino acids. Between the trimmed V and J ends, which lost 10 bases and 3 bases, there was a span of 19 bases.

The rearrangement links TRBV5-1 to TRBJ1-3; the D is unclear. CDR3 length: 14 amino acids. CDR1 is SGHRS, CDR2 YFSETQ, per germline. Trimming took off 2 bases at V and 2 bases at J, with 8 bases between the two ends. CDR3 amino acids: CASSFGDAGNTIYF. The CDR3 DNA is TGCGCCAGCAGCTTCGGGGATGCTGGAAACACCATATATTTT.

The chain recombines TRBV5-6 with TRBJ1-1; a possible D gene is TRBD1 (6 bases). The germline V and J ends were trimmed by 4 bases and 3 bases, with 22 bases remaining between them. Germline V gene sequence: CDR1 SGHDT, CDR2 YYEEEE. The CDR3 has 17 amino acids. The chain's CDR3 is CASSPRDDISGDTEAFF. DNA for the CDR3: TGTGCCAGCAGCCCACGGGACGACATATCAGGGGACACTGAAGCTTTCTTT.

The CDR3 is CASSQTPDTTWNTEAFF. The CDR3 DNA follows: TGTGCCAGCTCTCAAACACCCGACACCACATGGAACACTGAAGCTTTCTTT. The chain recombines TRBV18 with TRBJ1-1, with D hard to call. This CDR3 region has 17 residues. The germline V and J ends were trimmed by 6 bases and 1 base, with 21 bases remaining between them. Germline V CDR1 and CDR2: KGHSH, LQKENI. The whole variable domain, remainder taken from reference TRBV18 and TRBJ1-1, is NAGVMQNPRHLVRRRGQEARLRCSPMKGHSHVYWYRQLPEEGLKFMVYLQKENIIDESGMPKERFSAEFPKEGPSILRIQQVVRGDSAAYFCASSQTPDTTWNTEAFFGQGTRLTVV.

The chain is built from TRBV5-1 and TRBJ1-1; D may be TRBD1 (6 bases). The CDR3 loop spans 15 amino acids. From germline, CDR1 is SGHRS and CDR2 YFSETQ. The V end was cut by 0 bases, the J end by 3 bases, with 12 bases between. The DNA of the CDR3 is TGCGCCAGCAGCTTGGTTGGCAGGGGTGACACTGAAGCTTTCTTT. As protein: CASSLVGRGDTEAFF.

V and J are TRBV7-6 and TRBJ2-1, with D maybe TRBD2 (7 bases). The CDR3 sequence is 17 residues long. Trimming took 1 base from V and 7 from J, leaving 20 bases between them. Looked up from germline, CDR1 is SGHVS and CDR2 is FNYEAQ. The CDR3 nucleotides are TGTGCCAGCAGCTTAGGGCCGGGGGGCCGGGAGGATAATGAGCAGTTCTTC. It encodes CASSLGPGGREDNEQFF.

The chain combines TRBV11-3 with TRBJ2-7; 7 positions agree with TRBD1. V lost 5 bases, J lost 1 base, and 5 bases stayed unmatched. The CDR3 contains 14 residues. Germline V lookup: CDR1 SGHNT, CDR2 YENEEA. Written as DNA, the CDR3 is TGTGCCAGCAGCATGGGACAGTCTTCCTACGAGCAGTACTTC. Translating gives CASSMGQSSYEQYF.

The rearrangement uses TRBV5-6 and TRBJ2-5; TRBD2 aligns across 12 bases. Trimming at V came to 4 bases and at J to 13 bases, leaving 14 bases not matched to a gene. From germline, CDR1 is SGHDT and CDR2 YYEEEE. The CDR3 runs 15 residues. The CDR3 nucleotides read TGTGCCAGCAGCCAAGAACCCCTAGCGGGGGGGTCCTCGTACTTC. It encodes CASSQEPLAGGSSYF.

The chain carries TRBV7-3 and TRBJ2-4; perhaps TRBD2 as D (5 bases). Trimming pared 4 bases from V and 8 bases from J, leaving 12 bases between. This CDR3 region has 13 residues. Germline-derived CDR1 and CDR2 are SGHTA and FQGTGA. CDR3: CASSSRGEDIQYF. CDR3 sequence (DNA): TGTGCCAGCAGCTCCCGGGGTGAGGACATTCAGTACTTC.

The rearrangement uses TRBV6-5 and TRBJ1-2; 11 bases map to TRBD1. This CDR3 has 15 amino acids. CDR1 and CDR2 (germline): MNHEY, SVGAGI. Trimming cost V 2 bases and J 7 bases; bases outside gene matches: 6. The CDR3 protein is CASSYGGQGESGYTF. In nucleotides, the CDR3 is TGTGCCAGCAGTTACGGGGGACAGGGGGAGAGTGGCTACACCTTC.

The rearrangement uses TRBV7-6 and TRBJ2-1; 13 positions match TRBD2. This CDR3 is built from 16 residues. Germline CDR1 and CDR2: SGHVS and FNYEAQ. Trimming took 5 bases from V and 4 from J; bases not matched to a gene: 5. The CDR3 loop is CASSPRTSGGYNEQFF. The CDR3 DNA reads TGTGCCAGCAGCCCCCGGACTAGCGGGGGTTACAATGAGCAGTTCTTC.

The rearrangement uses TRBV6-5 and TRBJ1-1; 8 nucleotides match TRBD1. This CDR3 comprises 14 residues. With V trimmed by 6 bases and J by 6 bases, 9 bases remained unmatched. Germline CDR1 reads MNHEY; CDR2 reads SVGAGI. CDR3 region: CASSSDRGFSEAFF. The CDR3 DNA is TGTGCCAGCAGCAGCGACAGGGGATTTTCTGAAGCTTTCTTT.

This chain uses TRBV6-5 with TRBJ2-3; 7 bases are a match to TRBD1. Trimming took 4 bases from V and 5 from J; bases not matched to a gene: 0. The CDR3 extends over 12 amino acids. Germline V gene lookup returns CDR1 MNHEY and CDR2 SVGAGI. This CDR3 reads CASSWTGDTQYF. The CDR3 DNA reads TGTGCCAGCAGTTGGACAGGAGATACGCAGTATTTT.

The chain combines TRBV9 with TRBJ2-7; TRBD1 aligns across 7 bases. CDR1 is SGDLS and CDR2 is YYNGEE in the germline V gene. V gave up 7 bases and J gave up 3 bases; unmatched junction bases: 7. CDR3 length equals 13 residues. The CDR3 DNA sequence: TGTGCCAGCGGCAGGGGGAGCGACTACGAGCAGTACTTC. This translates into CASGRGSDYEQYF.

This clone occurred once. This sequence joins TRBV5-3 and TRBJ1-1; the D gene is possibly TRBD1 (6 bases). TRBV5-3 is classed as an ORF, of uncertain function. The CDR3 consists of 14 residues. V lost 4 bases to trimming and J lost 0 bases, with 10 bases between them. The CDR3 DNA reads as TGTGCCAGAAGCCCAGGGGCGGTGAACACTGAAGCTTTCTTT. Translation: CARSPGAVNTEAFF.

This chain links TRBV30 with TRBJ2-5; TRBD2 matches 10 bases. The V segment lost 0 bases and the J segment 4 bases; nucleotides outside the gene matches: 8. CDR3 size: 16 residues. CDR1 is GTSNPN, CDR2 SVGIG, per germline (reference sequence). CDR3 nucleotide sequence: TGTGCCTGGAGTGTGGGAGCGGGGGGGTCCGGAGAGACCCAGTACTTC. It codes for CAWSVGAGGSGETQYF. Full variable domain (remainder filled in from reference TRBV30 and TRBJ2-5): SQTIHQWPATLVQPVGSPLSLECTVEGTSNPNLYWYRQAAGRGLQLLFYSVGIGQISSEVPQNLSASRPQDRQFILSSKKLLLSDSGFYLCAWSVGAGGSGETQYFGPGTRLLVL.

The V and J genes are TRBV25-1 and TRBJ1-2, with a weak D call TRBD1 (6 bases). Germline loops: CDR1 MGHDK, CDR2 SYGVNS. This CDR3 region has 13 residues. V was cut by 6 bases and J by 4 bases, with 12 bases left in between. CDR3 DNA sequence: TGTGCCAGCAGGGACGACAGGTCCTATGGCTACACCTTC. Protein sequence: CASRDDRSYGYTF.

The gene calls are TRBV11-3 and TRBJ2-7; 7 bases are shared with TRBD2. This CDR3 comprises 14 residues. Germline V CDR1 and CDR2: SGHNT, YENEEA. J gave up 6 bases and V 4 bases, and 9 bases lay outside the gene matches. CDR3 sequence reads: CASSSRLAGSEQYF. The DNA of the CDR3 is TGTGCCAGCAGCTCTAGACTAGCCGGCTCCGAGCAGTACTTC.

The chain carries TRBV7-9 and TRBJ1-2, with D perhaps matching TRBD1 (5 bases). Per germline, CDR1 SEHNR and CDR2 FQNEAQ (reference sequence). CDR3 size: 13 residues. With 1 base removed from V and 4 bases from J, the gap between germline ends came to 7 bases. This CDR3 reads CASSLGGSYGYTF. The CDR3 DNA sequence: TGTGCCAGCAGCTTAGGGGGCAGCTATGGCTACACCTTC.

The CDR3 protein is CASSLGPGAARSYNEQFF. CDR3 in DNA: TGTGCCAGCAGTTTAGGGCCAGGGGCCGCCCGCTCCTACAATGAGCAGTTCTTC. The chain combines TRBV27 with TRBJ2-1; possibly TRBD1 for D (6 bases). The CDR3 extends over 18 amino acids. V was shortened by 2 bases and J by 0 bases, with 17 bases between the two germline ends. The germline V gene has CDR1 MNHEY and CDR2 SMNVEV (reference sequence).

The chain uses TRBV4-2 and TRBJ1-4, with a possible D match to TRBD1 (5 bases). With 4 bases removed from V and 7 bases from J, the gap between germline ends came to 22 bases. Germline V lookup: CDR1 LGHNA, CDR2 YNFKEQ. This CDR3 is 17 amino acids long. The CDR3 loop reads CASSLGTTDLIVEKLFF. The CDR3 DNA reads as TGTGCCAGCAGCCTTGGGACTACAGATCTTATTGTTGAAAAACTGTTTTTT.

The chain uses TRBV19 and TRBJ1-2; 7 bases agree with TRBD1. From germline, CDR1 is LNHDA and CDR2 SQIVND (reference sequence). CDR3 length: 14 residues. J lost 2 bases, V lost 4 bases, and 4 bases had no gene match. The CDR3 here is CASSTRTGNYGYTF. DNA of the CDR3: TGTGCCAGTAGTACTCGGACAGGCAACTATGGCTACACCTTC.

This chain connects TRBV5-4 to TRBJ1-1; 7 bases are a match to TRBD1. Germline assignment: CDR1 SGHNT and CDR2 YYREEE (reference sequence). The CDR3 length is 16 residues. Germline trimming cut 2 bases from V and 3 bases from J; bases unmatched to any gene: 10. As DNA, the CDR3 is TGTGCCAGCAGCTTAGGAGGGGGCATGGAGTACACTGAAGCTTTCTTT. The encoded protein is CASSLGGGMEYTEAFF.

V gene TRBV2 combines with J gene TRBJ2-3, with 8 bases that match TRBD2. This CDR3 is built from 14 residues. V shed 2 bases, J shed 4 bases, and the junction held 2 bases outside the gene matches. Germline assignment: CDR1 SNHLY and CDR2 FYNNEI. CDR3 nucleotides: TGTGCCAGCAGTGAACGAGCGGGGGCAGATACGCAGTATTTT. Encoded protein: CASSERAGADTQYF.